Listed below are T cell receptor beta chains from one sample, sequenced in a study of metastatic and nonmetastatic thyroid tumors. TCRdb re-called the PCR reads with MiXCR. Of over 40,000 clones listed, about 22% are singletons. Sequencing input: blood. All receptors come from a male donor with papillary thyroid cancer or a benign thyroid nodule (not recorded which). Some clones in this sample may be carry-over from other donors' samples. Both conserved end residues are part of each CDR3. A D gene is named only where the DNA matches it firmly. Clone size is shown for a subset of rows, as once, few, many or a class of expanded clone.

>TRBJ2-3|TRBV6-6|-|many
TGTGCCAGCAGTTATGACAGGACAGATACGCAGTATTTT
CASSYDRTDTQYF
>TRBJ2-1|TRBV24-1|-|-
TGTGCCAAGGGGGGGTGCGGGGCGAGGGGGTACAATGAGCAGTTCTTC
CAKGGCGARGYNEQFF
>TRBJ2-7|TRBV2|TRBD1|medium-sized
TGTGCCAGCAGTGCGGGACAGTCCCACGAGCAGTACTTC
CASSAGQSHEQYF
>TRBJ1-1|TRBV7-9|-|few
TGTGCCAGCAGCTCCAGCACTGAAGCTTTCTTT
CASSSSTEAFF
>TRBJ2-2|TRBV6-2/TRBV6-3|-|-
TGTGCCAGCACCACTAGGACCGGGGAGCTGTTTTTT
CASTTRTGELFF
>TRBJ2-1|TRBV6-1|TRBD2|many
TGTGCCAGCAGGGTGGCTCCGGGACTAGGCCCGAATGAGCAGTTCTTC
CASRVAPGLGPNEQFF
>TRBJ2-1|TRBV20-1|TRBD1|once
TGCAGTGCTAGAGGGGACAGAGAGTTCAATGAGCAGTTCTTC
CSARGDREFNEQFF
>TRBJ1-1|TRBV5-5|-|many
TGTGCCAGCAGCGAAAGCCCCTCGAACACTGAAGCTTTCTTT
CASSESPSNTEAFF
>TRBJ1-1|TRBV20-1|-|-
TGCAGTGCTAGGGGGTCGGAGGGCGCCGGGGGTGAAGCTTTCTTT
CSARGSEGAGGEAFF
>TRBJ2-7|TRBV20-1|-|many
TGCAGTGCTCAATCCCGGGACAACCCCTACGAGCAGTACTTC
CSAQSRDNPYEQYF
>TRBJ2-2|TRBV27|-|many
TGTGCCAGCAGTGTAACCGGGACCGCCCCGCGGGACACCGGGGAGCTGTTTTTT
CASSVTGTAPRDTGELFF
>TRBJ2-7|TRBV9|TRBD2|many
TGTGCCAGCAGCCGGAAGGGGACTAGCGGAAGGGGCGAGCAGTACTTC
CASSRKGTSGRGEQYF
>TRBJ1-1|TRBV7-9|-|many
TGTGCCAGCAGCTTAGGACATCCATTGGCTGAAGCTTTCTTT
CASSLGHPLAEAFF
>TRBJ1-6|TRBV20-1|-|-
TGCAGTGCTAGAGTTGGCGGGGCGAGTGGTGATTCACCCCTCCACTTT
CSARVGGASGDSPLHF
>TRBJ2-7|TRBV5-6|TRBD2|many
TGTGCCAGCAGCCCCCGGGGGACTAGGGAGTACGAGCAGTACTTC
CASSPRGTREYEQYF